This T cell receptor beta chain was captured in a study of blood T cells in healthy people across ages. Findings of the study overall: When one million T cells were used, diversity estimates were thought to be underestimates. There were more naive CD4+ cells and higher diversity in long-lived donors than in aged donors.

The germline gives CDR1 SQVTM, CDR2 ANQGSEA. V gave up 7 bases and J gave up 1 base; unmatched junction bases: 3. The CDR3 runs 13 residues. This clonotype has more than one count but fewer than ten. Its cognate antigen is unknown. Sample-barcoded 5' priming and a J-beta primer mix drove a second PCR of about 6 to 12 cycles. Every cDNA molecule carried a tag from a template-switch adaptor bearing 12 random nucleotides. One entry per CDR3 protein, called by TCRdb with MiXCR from the 5' RACE reads. This table holds some 1,000,000 distinct CDR3 sequences, almost 25% found once. This sample was shared with a second study, whose subject was T cells of mothers and their children.

The specimen sequenced was blood. The chain is built from TRBV29-1 and TRBJ2-1; TRBD2 agrees at 8 bases. The clonotype comes from a girl aged 2 to 10 in good health. The CDR3 region has the DNA TGCAGCGCCCTAGCGGGTTCCTACAATGAGCAGTTCTTC. Translated: CSALAGSYNEQFF.